The clone carrying this T cell receptor beta chain appeared a single time. The CDR3 is 16 amino acids. The germline gives CDR1 SGHTA, CDR2 FQGNSA. The V segment lost 5 bases and the J segment 6 bases; nucleotides outside the gene matches: 15. TCRdb re-called the RT-PCR reads with MiXCR, one entry per CDR3 protein. The sample gives more than 550,000 distinct CDR3 sequences, about 14% of which show up once; 3.6% is in the top ten. The chain couples TRBV7-2 to TRBJ2-7; 8 bases are shared with TRBD1. Sequences were obtained from memory CD4+ T cells from blood. This TCR derives from a female donor in good health, serving as a healthy control. The CDR3 reads CASSPWGGQGAREQYF. The CDR3 DNA reads as TGTGCCAGCAGCCCATGGGGCGGGCAGGGGGCGCGCGAGCAGTACTTC.